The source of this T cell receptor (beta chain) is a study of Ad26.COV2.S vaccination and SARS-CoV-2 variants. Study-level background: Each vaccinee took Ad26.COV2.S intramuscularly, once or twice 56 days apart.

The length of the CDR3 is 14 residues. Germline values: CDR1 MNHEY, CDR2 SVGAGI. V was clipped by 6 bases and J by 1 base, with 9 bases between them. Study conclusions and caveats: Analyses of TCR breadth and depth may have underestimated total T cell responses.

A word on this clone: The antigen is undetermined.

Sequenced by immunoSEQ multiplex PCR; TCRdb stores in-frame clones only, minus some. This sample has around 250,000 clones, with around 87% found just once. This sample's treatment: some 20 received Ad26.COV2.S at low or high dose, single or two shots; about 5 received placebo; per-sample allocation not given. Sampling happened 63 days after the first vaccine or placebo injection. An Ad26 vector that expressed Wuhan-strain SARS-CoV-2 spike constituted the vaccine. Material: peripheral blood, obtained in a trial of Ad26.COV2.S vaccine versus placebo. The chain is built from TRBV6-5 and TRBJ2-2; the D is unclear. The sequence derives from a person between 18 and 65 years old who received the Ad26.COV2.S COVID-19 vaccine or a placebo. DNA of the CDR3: TGTGCCAGCAGCCGCGACAAGAACACCGGGGAGCTGTTTTTT. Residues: CASSRDKNTGELFF.